This T cell receptor (beta chain) appears in the sequencing data of a study of T-cell memory formation after mild COVID-19. TCRdb re-analysed the 5' RACE reads in MiXCR, keeping a single row per CDR3 protein. This sample has some 130,000 distinct CDR3 sequences; almost 25% occur once, and the top ten carry around 24%. Germline trimming cut 6 bases from V and 13 bases from J; bases unmatched to any gene: 9. Germline CDR1 is MNHEY and CDR2 is SVGAGI. This CDR3 is 13 amino acids long. Findings and caveats of the study: Nothing showed for sure that second-wave clones peaking on day 37 were SARS-CoV-2 specific. CD8+ contracting clones occupied EMRA, while CD4+ ones occupied mainly CM and EM.

Only a few counts were recorded for this clonotype. As yet, its antigen is unknown. The clonotype comes from an adult woman who had mild COVID-19 (a few samples of this study predate the infection). Cell type and time point are not known. The sample comprised PBMCs or a T cell subset sorted from them (not recorded which). This rearrangement joins TRBV6-5 to TRBJ2-6, with 7 bases fitting TRBD1. The CDR3 region is CASRPGTATVLTF. The CDR3 DNA reads TGTGCCAGCAGGCCCGGGACAGCGACAGTCCTGACTTTC.